Included here is one T cell receptor (beta chain) sequence, with context. V shed 2 bases and J shed 5 bases, with 7 bases lying between them. The CDR3 covers 13 residues. Per germline, CDR1 SGHVS and CDR2 FQNEAQ. The sample comes from a study of blood T cell repertoires in COVID-19. Method: immunoSEQ multiplex PCR; TCRdb's copy keeps in-frame clones and lacks some. The sample comprises roughly 16,000 clones, under 90% of which are singletons, and roughly a sixth rests with the top ten. The sequencing input was peripheral blood. The origin of this receptor is a human donor with active COVID-19. The donor label of this sample is uncertain. The chain recombines TRBV7-8 with TRBJ1-5; no definite D call. As DNA, the CDR3 is TGTGCCAGCAGCTTAAACGGGGATCAGCCCCAGCATTTT. It yields the protein CASSLNGDQPQHF. The complete variable domain, with remaining parts taken from reference TRBV7-8 and TRBJ1-5, reads GAGVSQSPRYKVAKRGQDVALRCDPISGHVSLFWYQQALGQGPEFLTYFQNEAQLDKSGLPSDRFFAERPEGSVSTLKIQRTQQEDSAVYLCASSLNGDQPQHFGDGTRLSIL.